This TCR beta chain was sequenced during a study of identical twins. This CDR3 region has 13 residues. Per germline, CDR1 SGHRS and CDR2 YFSETQ. Trimming cost V 4 bases and J 10 bases, with 15 bases left between them. A universal primer site was incorporated via template switching, and the cDNA contained unique molecular identifiers. TCRdb fed the 5' RACE reads into MiXCR, producing one record per CDR3 protein. Altogether 650,000 to 750,000 distinct CDR3 sequences are present, around 20% being singletons, with the ten largest covering around 4.5%. The data were also submitted as part of a second study, on T cells expressing NK-cell markers.

The genes are TRBV5-1 and TRBJ2-1, with D perhaps assigned TRBD1 or TRBD2 (5 bases each). This clonotype was sampled from a woman aged 18-29 years in good health. Input material: PBMCs. The CDR3 DNA follows: TGCGCCAGCAGCGAAATGGGGGTAGCCGAGCAGTTCTTC. Its translation is CASSEMGVAEQFF.